This T cell receptor beta chain was identified in a study of cytomegalovirus exposure and HLA in healthy donors (dated by TCRdb to 2016 to 2017). Background on the whole study: An earlier analysis of 587 of the donors reported 276 Gb of sequence data and 100 million to 120 million unique TCR beta sequences obtained from around 180 million T cells. An early release covering more than 500 HLA-typed donors comprised about 310 gigabases of sequencing data and tens of millions of unique TCR sequences. The genetic ancestry cluster associated with self-reported Caucasian donors included over 80% of the 300 to 400 genotyped donors. The study aimed to test whether signatures of past pathogen exposure could be identified by cataloging public T cell receptors. The study profiled the T cell repertoires of 666 subjects by immunosequencing and related them to cytomegalovirus serostatus. A separate validation cohort of roughly 120 different subjects was used in addition to the approximately 610-subject first cohort. To predict cytomegalovirus infection status, the study combined high-throughput TCR immunosequencing, statistical association of individual TCRs with disease status, and machine learning. A later analysis re-analyzed previously published TCR beta repertoires from approximately 670 donors and added high-resolution HLA genotyping to study TCR occurrence patterns. In the later analysis, no new phenotypic data were used to find candidate immune exposures; instead, reliance was placed on TCR beta sequences and their occurrence across donors. An earlier analysis of around 640 of the donors used high-throughput TCR beta sequencing to judge whether each TCR beta V gene segment behaved as functional or pseudogenic. Donor age, sex, ethnicity and CMV serostatus were compiled alongside the repertoire data. Genome-wide SNP genotypes for about 65% of the roughly 670 donors were used in a later genetic analysis, which treated that subset as a discovery cohort. All discovery cohort repertoires had been generated using a single sequencing platform. Both class I and class II loci were covered by HLA typing, at four-digit resolution. The number of typed donors differed by locus: roughly 620-640 for A, B, C, DRB1 and DQB1; 500 to 550 for DQA1; 606 for DPA1; and 450 to 480 for DPB1. Roughly five DR-DQ haplotypes were treated as single units for association and clustering because of strong linkage in the cohort. On average, roughly 250,000 unique TCR beta nucleotide sequences were sequenced per donor among some 420 genotyped donors of the cohort, with about 19% of those sequences being non-productive. On the study overall, not on this receptor specifically: Correlated functional status among segregating V segments might reflect linkage disequilibrium, but an unknown experimental factor could not be ruled out. The cohort was sequenced for TCR beta chains only, and without alpha or paired-chain data the features that could be detected were limited. A group of highly shared sequence variants was considered likely to be a technical artifact of the sequencing pipeline. When HLA alleles, especially DR and DQ, strongly co-occurred, TCR associations were difficult to assign to individual alleles. Roughly uniform sequencing depth across donors was assumed in presence/absence analyses, although this assumption may not hold. In a later analysis, HLA-associated TCR beta chains were found to be more clonally expanded and to have lower generation probabilities than equally common non-associated chains. HLA typing was unavailable for some donors at each locus, so association tests used only the typed subset. Seventeen rarely observed V segments, including chromosome 9 orphons, were excluded from the earlier analysis of about 610 of the donors because counts were too low. Cytomegalovirus status was reported to be diagnosed by the classifier with high specificity and sensitivity in both the original and validation cohorts. A later genetic analysis reported fewer N-insertions in productive TCRs among donors in an Asian-associated ancestry cluster than the approximately 700-donor mean. In the study, some 160 TCR beta chains were listed as associated with cytomegalovirus. According to a later analysis, TCR association rates differed among HLA loci, with DRB1 alleles showing the most associated TCRs and HLA-C alleles showing the fewest. Three of the identified cytomegalovirus-associated TCR beta chains were confirmed in vitro to be specific for cytomegalovirus antigens. The 87-base-pair reads could not distinguish some IMGT-functional V segments, including TRBV6-2 and TRBV6-3, so those segments were excluded. Across donors, most TCR sequences were observed very rarely, whereas some public TCRs were present in many individuals. A later genetic analysis associated a missense DCLRE1C variant with V-gene and J-gene trimming of TCR beta chains, and an independent cohort replicated the association. Several of the top co-occurrence clusters appeared to be linked to parvovirus B19, influenza, CMV and Epstein-Barr virus, according to a later analysis. A further reported finding was that TCR beta sequences accurately predicted the HLA-A and HLA-B alleles for most subjects in the first cohort. Most CMV-associated TCR beta chains appeared to be HLA-restricted in a later analysis, and the HLA associations seemed to be driven largely by CMV exposure. The only immune exposure information available for the cohort was CMV serostatus. Broadly in line with IMGT annotations, most TCR beta V segments showed up in productive rearrangements about 87% or about 30% of the time in an earlier analysis of some 590 of the donors. The authors suggested that the approach could potentially be extended to other disease states and immunological phenotypes. Specific HLA alleles were associated with more than 15,000 TCR beta sequences at a false discovery rate of 0.05 in a later analysis.

The cohort comprised some 680 healthy bone marrow donors. At the time of sampling, every cohort member was nominally healthy, though immune exposures that went unrecorded were likely present. The donor was CMV seropositive and belonged to the group of 270 or so seropositive cohort members. Each donor provided a peripheral blood sample, and peripheral blood mononuclear cells were used for TCR beta sequencing. The Qiagen DNeasy Blood Extraction Kit was used to extract genomic DNA from the blood cell samples. Points on this clone: There is no known antigen for this receptor. Base qualities are not provided; no much larger clone lies one nucleotide away.

The protocol used for the library was the immunoSEQ multiplex PCR assay. The multiplex PCR relied on a mix of 60 forward primers for TCR Vbeta segments and 13 reverse primers for TCR Jbeta segments. The CDR3 region of rearranged TCR beta genes was amplified from genomic DNA by a multiplex PCR assay. The Illumina HiSeq System was used to sequence the amplified TCR beta libraries as 87-base-pair reads. The original pipeline was this. Across the roughly 670 repertoires, a later analysis counted approximately 83 million unique TCR beta chains, roughly 11 million of which were shared by at least two donors. To remove PCR and sequencing errors, raw reads were error-corrected and collapsed into unique sequences using a nearest-neighbor algorithm that merged closely related sequences. To assign V, D and J gene segments, CDR3 sequences were aligned to IMGT reference sequences. For a sequence to be retained, a match of at least six nucleotides was required to both a V gene segment and a J gene segment. A rearrangement counted as productive if the CDR3 had no stop codons and remained in frame with V and J, and every other rearrangement counted as non-productive. CDR3 was defined by IMGT convention, running from the second conserved V-encoded cysteine to the conserved J-encoded phenylalanine. Sequences without an unambiguous match to a single V gene segment were excluded from the earlier analysis of over 500 of the donors. In an earlier analysis of several hundred of the donors, V segments were called functional above 56.7% productive rearrangements and were called segregating when the between-donor standard deviation exceeded 5%. A statistical classification framework was developed to diagnose cytomegalovirus status using the catalog of TCR beta chain sequences. V and J gene assignment, in a later analysis, came from comparing TCR nucleotide sequences with IMGT/GENE-DB human TR gene sequences. The TCRdist pipeline was used in a later analysis to assign CDR3 sequences and most-parsimonious VDJ recombination scenarios. In a later analysis, each TCR beta chain was defined by its CDR3 amino acid sequence together with its V-gene family, and reads without a unique V-gene family were excluded. In a later analysis, 550 to 650 highly shared, low-generation-probability nucleotide sequences were removed to address suspected cross-contamination and a sequencing artifact. In a later analysis, a clonal expansion index for each public chain was calculated from normalized within-repertoire ranks of inferred template counts. Generation probabilities in a later analysis came from a VDJ recombination model fitted to out-of-frame rearrangements, and those results were checked against IGoR. In a later analysis, hypergeometric tests were used to score TCR-TCR, TCR-HLA and TCR-CMV co-occurrence, with a repertoire-size bias correction applied to TCR pairs. To estimate false discovery rates, a later analysis permuted the HLA or CMV assignments 20 times. In a later analysis, co-occurring TCRs were grouped using DBSCAN, and TCRdist sequence similarity was added for clustering within HLA-allele-positive subsets. Repertoires with fewer than 30,000 or more than 120,000 public chains were left out of co-occurrence clustering, as were five repertoires with anomalous nucleotide sharing. TCRdb stores this immuneACCESS table with in-frame sequences only. Part of the clones is absent; in the studies checked, under half of the shortfall reflects unresolved V genes, and no reason is known for the rest. V and J calls and clone size are copied from that table; D and trimming were computed from the DNA. The sample table contains approximately 170,000 clones; only one count was recorded for 81% of them. The ten top clones hold 1% to 1.5% of the sample.

The junction shows trimming of 6 bases on V and 2 bases on J, and the gene matches do not reach 7 bases of it. Measured from the cysteine to the phenylalanine, the CDR3 is 15 residues long. The DNA shown is the 45-base CDR3, in frame from base 1. The germline V gene supplies CDR1 MDHEN and CDR2 SYDVKM. Specimen: PBMCs. This TCR was recovered from a man aged 50-59 years in good health and CMV-seropositive. The chain links TRBV28 with TRBJ2-7; 10 bases in between match TRBD1. The DNA sequence is as follows: TGTGCCAGCAGCTGGGGGACAGGGGTAACCTACGAGCAGTACTTC. Translated, this is CASSWGTGVTYEQYF.